In this sample, the clone carrying this TCR beta chain turned up once. The repertoire was sequenced with immunoSEQ multiplex PCR; TCRdb's copy has only in-frame clones and lacks some. The sample has about 190,000 clones, roughly 91% seen once; the top ten hold approximately 5.5%. The data belong to a study of blood T cell repertoires in COVID-19. Study details: The cDNA or gDNA used as material had been derived from T cells, B-cell-depleted T cells, or PBMCs.

CDR1 is MNHNS and CDR2 is SASEGT in the germline V gene. With 2 bases removed from V and 7 bases from J, the gap between germline ends came to 11 bases. This CDR3 has 13 residues. The sample was peripheral blood. This TCR was recovered from a man in his forties with active or convalescent COVID-19. This sequence joins TRBV6-1 and TRBJ1-2, with TRBD1 as a possible D gene (5 bases). CDR3 sequence (DNA): TGTGCCAGCAGTGAACAGGGCCTCAGTGGCTACACCTTC. It is translated as CASSEQGLSGYTF.